This is a list of T cell receptor beta chains from one sample in a study of CD8 T cells in ankylosing spondylitis. TCRdb reprocessed the 5' RACE reads with MiXCR, giving one entry per CDR3 protein. The sample lists about 360,000 distinct CDR3 sequences, 20% seen once, with 10% to 15% in the top ten. Material: blood, either unsorted or a sorted T cell fraction (not recorded which). Receptor source: a male donor with ankylosing spondylitis or in good health (not recorded which). CDR3s include the opening cysteine and the closing phenylalanine or tryptophan. The order of the fields is J gene, V gene, D gene, clone size, CDR3 protein, CDR3 DNA. A D gene is named only where the DNA matches it firmly. Only part of the rows carry a size: once, few, many, or a class if the clone is expanded.

TRBJ2-3 | TRBV29-1 | . | . | CSVVHQTVDTQYF | TGCAGCGTTGTCCACCAAACGGTAGATACGCAGTATTTT
TRBJ2-1 | TRBV14 | TRBD1 | . | CASREVGTDNEQFF | TGTGCCAGCAGGGAGGTAGGGACAGACAATGAGCAGTTCTTC
TRBJ2-5 | TRBV6-1 | TRBD1 | . | CASSQTGTGVDQETQYF | TGTGCCAGCAGTCAAACAGGGACAGGGGTCGACCAAGAGACCCAGTACTTC
TRBJ2-4 | TRBV28 | . | few | CASSPPGGENIQYF | TGTGCCAGCAGCCCACCGGGGGGCGAAAACATTCAGTACTTC
TRBJ2-2 | TRBV10-3 | . | . | CACGTYTGELFF | TGTGCCTGCGGGACCTACACCGGGGAGCTGTTTTTT
TRBJ1-4 | TRBV6-2/TRBV6-3 | . | few | CASSYETASNEKLFF | TGTGCCAGCAGTTACGAGACAGCCTCTAATGAAAAACTGTTTTTT
TRBJ2-1 | TRBV11-1 | . | . | CASSRQSYNEQFF | TGTGCCAGCAGCCGACAGTCTTACAATGAGCAGTTCTTC
TRBJ2-2 | TRBV9 | TRBD1 | . | CASSASGTGTGELFF | TGTGCCAGCAGCGCCTCCGGGACAGGGACCGGGGAGCTGTTTTTT
TRBJ2-3 | TRBV12-3/TRBV12-4 | TRBD2 | . | CASNQSTAGESKLSTDTQYF | TGTGCCAGCAACCAATCGACAGCGGGAGAATCGAAATTAAGCACAGATACGCAGTATTTT
TRBJ2-3 | TRBV7-9 | . | few | CASSDPSTDTQYF | TGTGCCAGCAGCGACCCTAGCACAGATACGCAGTATTTT
TRBJ2-1 | TRBV9 | . | . | CASSDVSYNEQFF | TGTGCCAGCAGCGACGTTTCATACAATGAGCAGTTCTTC
TRBJ2-2 | TRBV2 | . | . | CAFRGGGELFF | TGTGCCTTCCGGGGAGGAGGGGAGCTGTTTTTT
TRBJ2-7 | TRBV5-6 | TRBD1 | few | CASSLAFRDRESYF | TGTGCCAGCAGCTTGGCTTTTCGGGACAGGGAGTCGTACTTC
TRBJ1-6 | TRBV27 | . | . | CASSFLSIGSYNSPLHF | TGTGCCAGCAGTTTTTTGAGCATAGGCTCCTATAATTCACCCCTCCACTTT
TRBJ2-7 | TRBV13 | . | . | CASSSSTFRPSNEQYF | TGTGCCAGCAGCTCATCGACCTTTAGACCTTCTAACGAGCAGTACTTC
TRBJ1-2 | TRBV4-2 | TRBD1 | . | CASSQEQGTNYGYTF | TGTGCCAGCAGCCAAGAACAGGGGACTAACTATGGCTACACCTTC
TRBJ2-3 | TRBV7-8 | . | . | CASSLEPTQYF | TGTGCCAGCAGCTTAGAACCGACGCAGTATTTT
TRBJ2-7 | TRBV6-1 | . | few | CATQGGETHSYEQYF | TGTGCCACCCAAGGTGGGGAAACCCATTCCTACGAGCAGTACTTC
TRBJ2-1 | TRBV6-5 | TRBD2 | . | CASSYSPLAGEINEQFF | TGTGCCAGCAGTTACTCTCCACTAGCGGGGGAGATCAATGAGCAGTTCTTC
TRBJ1-3 | TRBV7-9 | . | . | CASSFDSNPSGNTIYF | TGTGCCAGCAGCTTTGACAGTAACCCCTCTGGAAACACCATATATTTT
TRBJ2-7 | TRBV12-3/TRBV12-4 | . | . | CASSLIAGEQYF | TGTGCCAGCAGTTTAATCGCGGGGGAGCAGTACTTC
TRBJ2-7 | TRBV7-9 | . | few | CASSPGSAGDEQYF | TGTGCCAGCAGCCCCGGGTCAGCGGGCGACGAGCAGTACTTC
TRBJ2-4 | TRBV28 | . | . | CASSFYRRDTTKNIQYF | TGTGCCAGCAGTTTTTACAGAAGGGACACGACCAAAAACATTCAGTACTTC
TRBJ2-7 | TRBV5-1 | TRBD2 | . | CASSSAGGPSYEQYF | TGCGCCAGCAGCTCCGCGGGGGGACCCTCCTACGAGCAGTACTTC
TRBJ1-6 | TRBV20-1 | . | . | CSAITGENNSPLHF | TGCAGTGCCATAACGGGAGAAAATAATTCACCCCTCCACTTT
TRBJ2-5 | TRBV28 | . | . | CASSLSWVETQYF | TGTGCCAGCAGTTTAAGTTGGGTAGAGACCCAGTACTTC
TRBJ2-3 | TRBV29-1 | . | . | CSVEQGDHTDTQYF | TGCAGCGTTGAACAAGGGGATCACACAGATACGCAGTATTTT
TRBJ2-7 | TRBV6-1 | . | . | CASGREHEQYF | TGTGCCAGCGGGCGGGAACACGAGCAGTACTTC
TRBJ2-3 | TRBV2 | TRBD2 | once | CAGQGLAGSDTQYF | TGTGCCGGACAAGGACTAGCGGGGTCAGATACGCAGTATTTT
TRBJ1-5 | TRBV28 | . | few | CASSPGLGNQPQHF | TGTGCCAGCAGTCCGGGACTGGGCAATCAGCCCCAGCATTTT
TRBJ2-5 | TRBV12-3/TRBV12-4 | . | many | CASRTFETQYF | TGTGCCAGCCGGACTTTCGAGACCCAGTACTTC
TRBJ2-5 | TRBV29-1 | . | . | CSVDFVWETQYF | TGCAGCGTTGATTTCGTCTGGGAGACCCAGTACTTC
TRBJ2-2 | TRBV20-1 | TRBD1 | few | CSATGQFDSNTGELFF | TGCAGTGCTACGGGACAGTTTGACTCGAACACCGGGGAGCTGTTTTTT